What follows are 3 T cell receptor beta chains derived from one specimen sequenced in a study of T cell responses to AZD1222 COVID-19 vaccine (dated by TCRdb to about 2021). Libraries were prepared through the immunoSEQ multiplex PCR assay. The table comes from immuneACCESS by way of TCRdb, which keeps in-frame sequences with V and J called. Part of the clones is missing from these tables; in studies checked, under half for an unresolved V gene and the rest for unknown reasons. This sample lists 150,000 to 200,000 clones; 87% were detected once. In total, the top ten clones hold around 3% of the sample. The label giving this sample's time point can be read as: baseline before first vaccination. Sequencing used peripheral blood, obtained on day 0 of AZD1222 vaccination. These receptors came from an adult in good health.

Remarks on this clone: The same CDR3 arises from other DNA sequences in this sample as well. The genes are TRBV28 and TRBJ1-1; D remains ambiguous. The CDR3 runs 11 residues. CDR1 and CDR2 (germline): MDHEN, SYDVKM. Between the trimmed V and J ends, which lost 7 bases and 2 bases, there was a span of 5 bases. The CDR3 protein is CASTSNTEAFF. For the CDR3, the DNA is TGTGCCAGCACTTCAAACACTGAAGCTTTCTTT.

This chain links TRBV3-1 (or the pseudogene TRBV3-2) with TRBJ2-1, with 7 bases aligning to TRBD2. This CDR3 has 15 amino acids. Trimming took 4 bases from V and 6 from J; bases not matched to a gene: 9. Germline loops: CDR1 LGHDT, CDR2 YNNKEL (reference sequence). The CDR3: CASSPHVGGGNEQFF. For the CDR3, the DNA is TGTGCCAGCAGCCCCCATGTGGGGGGGGGCAATGAGCAGTTCTTC.

V and J are TRBV6-5 and TRBJ2-6; 10 nucleotides agree with TRBD1. V dropped 9 bases and J dropped 0; count of bases not matched to a gene: 2. CDR1 is MNHEY and CDR2 is SVGAGI in the germline V gene. The CDR3 is made up of 15 amino acids. CDR3 DNA sequence: TGTGCCAGTTGGACAGGGGGCTCTGGGGCCAACGTCCTGACTTTC. Amino acid sequence: CASWTGGSGANVLTF.